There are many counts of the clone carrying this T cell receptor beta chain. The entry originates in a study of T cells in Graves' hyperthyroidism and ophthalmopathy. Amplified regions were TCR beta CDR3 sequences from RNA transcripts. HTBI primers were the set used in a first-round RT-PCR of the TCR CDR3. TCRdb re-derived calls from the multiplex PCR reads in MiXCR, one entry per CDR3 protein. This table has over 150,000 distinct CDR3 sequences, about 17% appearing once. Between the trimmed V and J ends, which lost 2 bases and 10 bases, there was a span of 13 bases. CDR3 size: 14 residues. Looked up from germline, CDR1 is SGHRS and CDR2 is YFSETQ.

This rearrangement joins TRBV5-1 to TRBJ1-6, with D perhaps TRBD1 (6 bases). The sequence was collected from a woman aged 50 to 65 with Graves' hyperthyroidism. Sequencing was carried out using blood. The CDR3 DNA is TGCGCCAGCAGCTTCCGGGGGCCTGGGTCACCCCTCCACTTT. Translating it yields CASSFRGPGSPLHF.